This TCR beta chain was sequenced in a study of identical twins. TCRdb fed the 5' RACE reads into MiXCR, producing one record per CDR3 protein. The sample records fewer than 650,000 distinct CDR3 sequences, over 8.5% being singletons. As concerns this clonotype: Antigen: not known.

This CDR3 is 17 amino acids long. J lost 1 base, V lost 6 bases, and 11 bases had no gene match. Germline CDR1 MNHNS, CDR2 SASEGT. Study-wide findings and caveats: Modeled out-of-frame TCR alpha sharing in monozygotic twins fell below observed levels.

This same sample was also part of a study on yellow fever vaccine responses in identical twins.

The gene calls are TRBV6-1 and TRBJ2-1; TRBD2 matches 8 bases. What was sequenced was PBMCs. The sequence derives from a woman younger than 35 in good health. DNA of the CDR3: TGTGCCAGCAGGCTAAACGGGGGGGCTAGTTCCTACAATGAGCAGTTCTTC. Its protein product is CASRLNGGASSYNEQFF.